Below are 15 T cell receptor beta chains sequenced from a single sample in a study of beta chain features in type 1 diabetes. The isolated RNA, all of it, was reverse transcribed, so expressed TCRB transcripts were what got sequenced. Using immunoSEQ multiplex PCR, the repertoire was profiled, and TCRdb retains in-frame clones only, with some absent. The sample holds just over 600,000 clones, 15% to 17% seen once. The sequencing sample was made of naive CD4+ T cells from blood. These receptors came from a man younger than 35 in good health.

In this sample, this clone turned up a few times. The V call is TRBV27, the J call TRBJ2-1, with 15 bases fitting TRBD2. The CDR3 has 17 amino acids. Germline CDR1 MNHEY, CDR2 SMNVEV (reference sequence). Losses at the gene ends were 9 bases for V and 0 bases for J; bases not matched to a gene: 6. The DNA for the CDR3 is TGTGCCAGTATCGGGACTAGCGGGAGGTTCTCCTACAATGAGCAGTTCTTC. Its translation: CASIGTSGRFSYNEQFF.

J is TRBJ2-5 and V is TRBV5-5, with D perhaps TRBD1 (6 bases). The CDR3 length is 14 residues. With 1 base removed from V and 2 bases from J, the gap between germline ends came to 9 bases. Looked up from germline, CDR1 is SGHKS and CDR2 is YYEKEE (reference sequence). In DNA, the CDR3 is TGTGCCAGCAGCTTGCTCGGACAGCAAGAGACCCAGTACTTC. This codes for CASSLLGQQETQYF.

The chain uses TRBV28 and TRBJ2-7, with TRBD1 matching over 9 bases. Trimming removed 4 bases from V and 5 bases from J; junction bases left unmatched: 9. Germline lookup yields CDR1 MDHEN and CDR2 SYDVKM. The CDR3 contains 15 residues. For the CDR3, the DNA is TGTGCCAGCAGTTCCACCGGACAGGGGATCCACGAGCAGTACTTC. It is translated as CASSSTGQGIHEQYF.

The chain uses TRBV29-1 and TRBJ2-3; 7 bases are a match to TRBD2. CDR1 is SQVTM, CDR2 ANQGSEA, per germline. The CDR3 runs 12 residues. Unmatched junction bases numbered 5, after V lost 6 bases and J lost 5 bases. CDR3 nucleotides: TGCAGCGTGAAGCGGGGTGGAGATACGCAGTATTTT. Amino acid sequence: CSVKRGGDTQYF.

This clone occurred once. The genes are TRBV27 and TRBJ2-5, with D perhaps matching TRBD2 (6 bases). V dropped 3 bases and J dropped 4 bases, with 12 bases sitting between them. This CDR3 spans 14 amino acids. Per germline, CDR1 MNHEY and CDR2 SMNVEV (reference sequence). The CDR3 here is CASSLRGLGETQYF. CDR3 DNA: TGTGCCAGCAGTTTGCGGGGACTTGGAGAGACCCAGTACTTC.

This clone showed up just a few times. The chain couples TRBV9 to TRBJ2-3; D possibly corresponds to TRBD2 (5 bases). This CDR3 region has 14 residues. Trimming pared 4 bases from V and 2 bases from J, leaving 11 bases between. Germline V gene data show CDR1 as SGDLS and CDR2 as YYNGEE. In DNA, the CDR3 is TGTGCCAGCAGCTTGACCGGGAACACAGATACGCAGTATTTT. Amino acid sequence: CASSLTGNTDTQYF.

The CDR3 here is CASSQETRLAGAKNIQYF. The CDR3 nucleotides are TGCGCCAGCAGCCAAGAGACGAGACTAGCGGGGGCCAAAAACATTCAGTACTTC. The chain carries TRBV4-3 and TRBJ2-4, with 11 bases fitting TRBD2. Germline V gene sequence: CDR1 LGHNA, CDR2 YSLEER. This CDR3 is built from 18 residues. Trimming at V came to 0 bases and at J to 1 base, leaving 5 bases not matched to a gene.

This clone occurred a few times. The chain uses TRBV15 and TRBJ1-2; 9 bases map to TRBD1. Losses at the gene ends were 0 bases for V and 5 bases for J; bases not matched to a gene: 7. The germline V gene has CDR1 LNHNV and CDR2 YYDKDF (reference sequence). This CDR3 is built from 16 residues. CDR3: CATSRDLKGQGYGYTF. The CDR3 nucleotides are TGTGCCACCAGCAGAGATCTTAAAGGACAGGGGTATGGCTACACCTTC.

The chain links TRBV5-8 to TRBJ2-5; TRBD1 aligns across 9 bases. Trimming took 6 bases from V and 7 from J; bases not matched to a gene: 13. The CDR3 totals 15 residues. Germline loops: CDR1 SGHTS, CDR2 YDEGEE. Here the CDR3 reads CASNTDRGQGGTQYF. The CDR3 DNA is TGTGCCAGCAACACGGACAGGGGACAAGGAGGGACCCAGTACTTC. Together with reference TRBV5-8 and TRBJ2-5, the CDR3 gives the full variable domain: EAGVTQSPTHLIKTRGQQATLRCSPISGHTSVYWYQQALGLGLQFLLWYDEGEERNRGNFPPRFSGRQFPNYSSELNVNALELEDSALYLCASNTDRGQGGTQYFGPGTRLLVL.

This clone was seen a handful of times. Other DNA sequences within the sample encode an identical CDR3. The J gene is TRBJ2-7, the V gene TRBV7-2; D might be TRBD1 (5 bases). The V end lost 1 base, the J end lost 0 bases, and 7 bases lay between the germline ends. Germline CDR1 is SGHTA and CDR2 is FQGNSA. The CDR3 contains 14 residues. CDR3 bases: TGTGCCAGCAGCTTAGAAAGGGGCTCCTACGAGCAGTACTTC. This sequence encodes CASSLERGSYEQYF.

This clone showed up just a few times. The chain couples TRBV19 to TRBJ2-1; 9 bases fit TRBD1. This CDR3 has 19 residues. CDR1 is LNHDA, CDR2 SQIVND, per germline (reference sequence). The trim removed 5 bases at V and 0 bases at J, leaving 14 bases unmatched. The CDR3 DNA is TGTGCCAGTAGTTTTAGAGGGACAGGGACATTCAGCTCCTACAATGAGCAGTTCTTC. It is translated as CASSFRGTGTFSSYNEQFF.

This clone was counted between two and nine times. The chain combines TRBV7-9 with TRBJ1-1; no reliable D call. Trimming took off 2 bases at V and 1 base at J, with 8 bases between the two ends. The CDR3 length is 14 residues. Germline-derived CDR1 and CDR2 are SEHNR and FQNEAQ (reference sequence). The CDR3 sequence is CASSLFPGNTEAFF. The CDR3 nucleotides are TGTGCCAGCAGCTTATTCCCCGGGAACACTGAAGCTTTCTTT.

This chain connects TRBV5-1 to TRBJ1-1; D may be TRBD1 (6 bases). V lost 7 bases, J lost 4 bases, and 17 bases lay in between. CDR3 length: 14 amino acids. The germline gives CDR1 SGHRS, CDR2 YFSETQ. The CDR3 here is CASGKGGEGTEAFF. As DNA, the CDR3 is TGCGCCAGCGGGAAGGGGGGCGAGGGCACTGAAGCTTTCTTT.

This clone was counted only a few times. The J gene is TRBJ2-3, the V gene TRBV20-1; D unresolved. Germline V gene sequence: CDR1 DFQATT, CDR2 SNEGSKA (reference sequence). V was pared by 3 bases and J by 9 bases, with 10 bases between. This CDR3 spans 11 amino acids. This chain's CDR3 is CSARGLGTQYF. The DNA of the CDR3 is TGCAGTGCTAGGGGATTAGGAACGCAGTATTTT.

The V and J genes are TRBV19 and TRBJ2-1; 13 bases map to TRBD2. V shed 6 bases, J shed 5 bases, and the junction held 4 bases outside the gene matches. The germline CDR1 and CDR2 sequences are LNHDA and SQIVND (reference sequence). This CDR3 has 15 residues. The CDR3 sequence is CASSSGTSGNNEQFF. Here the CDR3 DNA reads TGTGCCAGTAGCTCCGGGACTAGCGGGAACAATGAGCAGTTCTTC.